This T cell receptor beta chain comes out of a study of cytomegalovirus exposure and HLA in healthy donors (dated by TCRdb to 2015 to 2018). For the wider study: In an earlier analysis of about 560 of the donors, 250 to 350 Gb of sequence data and about 110 million unique TCR beta sequences from roughly 180 million T cells were reported. A later analysis re-examined previously published TCR beta repertoires from over 500 donors and added high-resolution HLA genotyping to investigate patterns of TCR occurrence. Five DR-DQ haplotypes were handled as single units for association and clustering, since linkage in the cohort was strong. A later genetic analysis used genome-wide SNP genotypes for 398 of the 666 donors, treating that subset as a discovery cohort. Donor age, sex, ethnicity and CMV serostatus were compiled together with the repertoire data. In the later analysis, no new phenotypic data were used to find candidate immune exposures; instead, reliance was placed on TCR beta sequences and their occurrence across donors. The study was designed to test whether signatures of past pathogen exposure could be identified by cataloging public T cell receptors. High-throughput TCR immunosequencing, statistical association of individual TCRs with disease status, and machine learning were combined to predict cytomegalovirus infection status. Along with the roughly 670-subject first cohort, a separate validation cohort of over a hundred different subjects was used. All discovery cohort repertoires had been generated on a single sequencing platform. To decide whether each TCR beta V gene segment behaved as functional or pseudogenic, an earlier analysis of 587 of the donors relied on high-throughput TCR beta sequencing. Of the approximately 400 genotyped donors, 81% were placed in the genetic ancestry cluster associated with self-reported Caucasian donors. Across 398 genotyped donors of the cohort, an average of approximately 200,000 unique TCR beta nucleotide sequences per donor were sequenced, and roughly a sixth of those sequences were non-productive. Typing coverage varied by locus: about 620-630 donors for A, B, C, DRB1 and DQB1; roughly 560 for DQA1; 600 to 610 for DPA1; about 450 for DPB1. Approximately 310 gigabases of sequencing data and some 85 million unique TCR sequences were included in an early release covering around 650 HLA-typed donors. HLA typing included class I and class II loci at four-digit resolution. The study profiled the T cell repertoires of 550 to 700 subjects by immunosequencing and related them to cytomegalovirus serostatus.

Turning to this clone: The antigen this receptor binds is unknown. Nothing much larger sits one base from this clone, and base qualities are not available.

Libraries were prepared through the immunoSEQ multiplex PCR assay. For the multiplex PCR, a mixture combining 60 forward primers for TCR Vbeta segments and 13 reverse primers for TCR Jbeta segments was used. The CDR3 region of rearranged TCR beta genes was amplified from genomic DNA with a multiplex PCR assay. On the Illumina HiSeq System, the amplified TCR beta libraries were sequenced as 87-base-pair reads. As for the authors' bioinformatics: In a later analysis, tens of millions of unique TCR beta chains were counted across the 500 to 850 repertoires, and about 10 million of these chains were shared by at least two donors. Raw reads were error-corrected and collapsed into unique sequences with a nearest-neighbor algorithm that merged closely related sequences to remove PCR and sequencing errors. Alignment of CDR3 sequences to IMGT reference sequences was used to assign V, D and J gene segments. Each retained sequence needed at least a six-nucleotide match to both a V gene segment and a J gene segment. Rearrangements were called productive when the CDR3 lacked stop codons and stayed in frame with V and J; all others were non-productive. Following IMGT convention, CDR3 was defined as the stretch from the second conserved V-encoded cysteine to the conserved J-encoded phenylalanine. The earlier analysis of fewer than 750 of the donors excluded sequences that lacked an unambiguous match to a single V gene segment. An earlier analysis of several hundred of the donors called V segments functional above 56.7% productive rearrangements and segregating when the between-donor standard deviation exceeded 5%. To diagnose cytomegalovirus status from the catalog of TCR beta chain sequences, a statistical classification framework was built. In a later analysis, V and J genes were assigned by comparing TCR nucleotide sequences against IMGT/GENE-DB human TR gene sequences. The TCRdist pipeline was used in a later analysis to assign CDR3 sequences and most-parsimonious VDJ recombination scenarios. In a later analysis, each TCR beta chain was defined by its CDR3 amino acid sequence together with its V-gene family, and reads lacking a unique V-gene family were excluded. As a way to deal with suspected cross-contamination and a sequencing artifact, a later analysis dropped under 600 nucleotide sequences that were highly shared and had low generation probability. For each public chain, a later analysis derived a clonal expansion index from normalized ranks of inferred template counts within each repertoire. In a later analysis, generation probabilities were computed using a VDJ recombination model fitted to out-of-frame rearrangements, and the results were checked against IGoR. Hypergeometric tests were used in a later analysis to score TCR-TCR, TCR-HLA and TCR-CMV co-occurrence, with a repertoire-size bias correction applied to the TCR pairs. A later analysis estimated false discovery rates by permuting HLA or CMV assignments 20 times. A later analysis grouped co-occurring TCRs with DBSCAN, adding TCRdist sequence similarity when clustering within HLA-allele-positive subsets. For co-occurrence clustering, repertoires with fewer than 30,000 or more than 120,000 public chains were excluded, along with about five repertoires with anomalous nucleotide sharing. TCRdb stores this immuneACCESS table with in-frame sequences only. Part of the clones is absent; in the studies checked, under half of the shortfall reflects unresolved V genes, and no reason is known for the rest. The DNA gave D and trimming, while V, J and clone size come from that table. The sample has fewer than 200,000 clones on record, around 80% of them singletons. The top ten constitute 6% to 9% of the sample.

The cohort comprised 666 healthy bone marrow donors. At the time of sampling, every cohort member was nominally healthy, though immune exposures that went unrecorded were likely present. The donor was CMV seropositive and was included in the group of about 290 seropositive cohort members. A peripheral blood sample was collected from each donor, and TCR beta sequencing was performed on peripheral blood mononuclear cells. Genomic DNA was extracted from the blood cell samples with the Qiagen DNeasy Blood Extraction Kit. Via the germline V gene (reference sequence), CDR1 is GTSNPN and CDR2 SVGIG. The CDR3 measures 17 amino acids from cysteine to phenylalanine. Only CDR3 DNA remains: 51 bases, in frame from the first base. After removal of 3 bases from V and 1 base from J, the junction retains 15 bases not matched to a gene. Paper-wide results and their limitations: According to a later analysis, TCR association rates differed among HLA loci, with DRB1 alleles showing the most associated TCRs and HLA-C alleles showing the fewest. The study gave a list of roughly 150 TCR beta chains associated with cytomegalovirus. The sequencing pipeline was judged likely to have produced a cluster of highly shared sequence variants as a technical artifact. The classifier was reported to diagnose cytomegalovirus status with high specificity and sensitivity in both the original cohort and the validation cohort. Some IMGT-functional V segments, including TRBV6-2 and TRBV6-3, could not be distinguished by the 87-base-pair reads and were therefore excluded. A later analysis reported that several top co-occurrence clusters appeared linked to parvovirus B19, influenza, CMV and Epstein-Barr virus. In an earlier analysis of around 600 of the donors, most TCR beta V segments appeared in productive rearrangements about 87% or about 30% of the time, broadly matching IMGT annotations. Across donors, most TCR sequences were observed very rarely, whereas some public TCRs were present in many individuals. When HLA alleles, especially DR and DQ, strongly co-occurred, TCR associations were difficult to assign to individual alleles. Most CMV-associated TCR beta chains appeared to be HLA-restricted in a later analysis, and the HLA associations seemed to be driven largely by CMV exposure. Correlated functional status among segregating V segments might be attributable to linkage disequilibrium, but an unknown experimental factor could not be ruled out. CMV serostatus was the only immune exposure information available for the cohort. A later genetic analysis reported fewer N-insertions in productive TCRs among donors in an Asian-associated ancestry cluster than the roughly 670-donor mean. Because HLA typing was unavailable for some donors at each locus, only the typed subset was used in association tests. Because counts were too low, fewer than 20 rarely observed V segments, including chromosome 9 orphons, were excluded from the earlier analysis of some 540 of the donors. In a later analysis, HLA-associated TCR beta chains were found to be more clonally expanded and to have lower generation probabilities than equally common non-associated chains. Presence/absence analyses assumed roughly uniform sequencing depth across donors, an assumption that may not hold. A later analysis associated 15,000 or so TCR beta sequences with specific HLA alleles at a false discovery rate of 0.05. The authors suggested that the approach could potentially be generalized to other disease states and immunological phenotypes. A further reported finding was that TCR beta sequences accurately predicted the HLA-A and HLA-B alleles for most subjects in the first cohort. A few of the identified cytomegalovirus-associated TCR beta chains were confirmed in vitro to be specific for cytomegalovirus antigens. Only TCR beta chains were sequenced in this cohort, and the absence of alpha or paired-chain data limited detectable features. V-gene and J-gene trimming of TCR beta chains was associated with a missense DCLRE1C variant in a later genetic analysis, and the association was replicated in an independent cohort.

Sequenced sample: PBMCs. The sequence joins TRBV30 to TRBJ2-7; a stretch of 7 junction bases matches TRBD1. This receptor was taken from a woman aged 25 to 39 in good health and CMV-seropositive. The DNA reads as follows: TGTGCCTGGAGGAGACGACCGGGACAGCCAAGATCCTACGAGCAGTACTTC. It is translated as CAWRRRPGQPRSYEQYF.